These 13 T cell receptor beta chains were sequenced from one sample in a study of identical twins. TCRdb re-analysed the 5' RACE reads in MiXCR, keeping a single row per CDR3 protein. Here the sample spans under 500,000 distinct CDR3 sequences, roughly 13% being singletons. This sample also appeared in a second study, on yellow fever vaccine responses in identical twins.

The sequencing input was CD4+ T cells sorted from blood. These receptor sequences come from a woman in her late teens or twenties in good health.

The chain couples TRBV29-1 to TRBJ2-7; the match to TRBD2 covers 8 bases. V was clipped by 5 bases and J by 3 bases; unmatched bases: 12. CDR3 length: 15 residues. CDR1 is SQVTM, CDR2 ANQGSEA, per germline. The CDR3 is CSVISGGGVIYEQYF. The CDR3 nucleotides read TGCAGCGTTATTTCGGGAGGGGGTGTAATCTACGAGCAGTACTTC.

This chain joins TRBV5-1 and TRBJ2-5; 9 bases match TRBD2. V trimming: 2 bases; J trimming: 5 bases; junction bases outside the gene matches: 4. Germline V lookup: CDR1 SGHRS, CDR2 YFSETQ. The CDR3 is made up of 14 amino acids. The CDR3 loop reads CASSFSGSRETQYF. The CDR3, as DNA: TGCGCCAGCAGCTTTAGCGGGAGTAGGGAGACCCAGTACTTC.

This clonotype has only a few counts. The CDR3 DNA is TGTGCCAGCAGTTTTCAGAGTGAGCAGTTCTTC. It yields the protein CASSFQSEQFF. The rearrangement uses TRBV6-5 and TRBJ2-1; D ambiguous. The CDR3 length is 11 residues. CDR1 and CDR2 from the germline V gene are MNHEY and SVGAGI. V was pared by 4 bases and J by 9 bases, with 7 bases between.

This clonotype appeared once. The chain is built from TRBV7-3 and TRBJ2-2; 7 nucleotides agree with TRBD2. The junction had 7 bases not matched to a gene; V was cut back by 4 bases and J by 2 bases. This CDR3 has 16 amino acids. Germline CDR1 SGHTA, CDR2 FQGTGA. This CDR3 reads CASSSRGGRNTGELFF. CDR3 bases: TGTGCCAGCAGCTCCCGAGGCGGGAGAAACACCGGGGAGCTGTTTTTT.

The table lists this clonotype with many counts. Here the CDR3 reads CASSPWDVKYEQYF. The CDR3 region has the DNA TGTGCCAGCAGTCCCTGGGATGTCAAGTACGAGCAGTACTTC. This chain joins TRBV28 and TRBJ2-7; D gene unclear. The germline V gene has CDR1 MDHEN and CDR2 SYDVKM. Trimming pared 5 bases from V and 4 bases from J, leaving 15 bases between. CDR3 length: 14 residues.

The gene calls are TRBV12-3 or TRBV12-4 and TRBJ2-1; 9 bases are shared with TRBD2. J lost 4 bases, V lost 6 bases, and 7 bases had no gene match. CDR3 length equals 15 residues. The CDR3 is CASRARTSEYNEQFF. DNA for the CDR3: TGTGCCAGCAGAGCCCGGACTAGCGAATACAATGAGCAGTTCTTC.

A note on this clonotype: A much bigger clone sits one base away, suggesting this may be a read error. The chain couples TRBV12-3 or TRBV12-4 to TRBJ2-2; tentatively, D is TRBD2 (5 bases). The CDR3 consists of 15 residues. The CDR3 sequence: CASSSHRLGTGELVF. The DNA of the CDR3 is TGTGCCAGCAGTTCTCATCGTTTGGGCACCGGGGAGCTGGTTTTT.

The J gene is TRBJ2-5, the V gene TRBV24-1, with D unresolved. The ends were cut back, 2 bases at V and 3 bases at J, with 15 bases in the middle. The CDR3 has 16 residues. Germline CDR1 KGHDR, CDR2 SFDVKD. The CDR3 DNA follows: TGTGCCACCAGTGATTCGGTGGGGAACGAAAAAGAGACCCAGTACTTC. Protein sequence: CATSDSVGNEKETQYF.

This rearrangement joins TRBV27 to TRBJ2-1, with 7 bases fitting TRBD2. From germline, CDR1 is MNHEY and CDR2 SMNVEV (reference sequence). V gave up 0 bases and J gave up 6 bases; unmatched junction bases: 5. The CDR3 consists of 15 residues. CDR3 nucleotide sequence: TGTGCCAGCAGTTTATCCCGGGAGGTGGGCAATGAGCAGTTCTTC. The encoded protein is CASSLSREVGNEQFF.

This clonotype was seen a few times. The V gene is TRBV10-3, the J gene TRBJ1-2, with a possible D match to TRBD1 (6 bases). The germline V gene encodes CDR1 ENHRY and CDR2 SYGVKD. The CDR3 runs to 13 residues. The V and J ends lost 7 bases and 0 bases respectively, with 9 bases between them. The CDR3 protein is CAITEGANYGYTF. The CDR3 DNA reads TGTGCCATCACGGAGGGGGCTAACTATGGCTACACCTTC.

This clonotype was observed a handful of times. The chain is built from TRBV6-1 and TRBJ2-1, with D possibly matching TRBD2 (6 bases). This CDR3 has 15 amino acids. Trimming removed 6 bases at V and 7 bases at J, with 19 bases between. Germline V CDR1 and CDR2: MNHNS, SASEGT. The CDR3 DNA reads as TGTGCCAGCAGAGACCTTAGCGCGGGAAGGAATGAGCAGTTCTTC. Protein: CASRDLSAGRNEQFF.

This clonotype has just a few counts. The V and J genes are TRBV6-1 and TRBJ2-5; tentatively, D is TRBD2 (5 bases). Trimming took off 2 bases at V and 5 bases at J, with 15 bases between the two ends. The CDR3 is made up of 15 amino acids. Germline V gives CDR1 MNHNS, CDR2 SASEGT. The CDR3 nucleotides are TGTGCCAGCAGTGAAACGCGAGGGCGAGGGGAGACCCAGTACTTC. The encoded protein is CASSETRGRGETQYF.

The chain links TRBV11-2 to TRBJ2-7, with 11 positions matching TRBD2. This CDR3 region has 18 residues. The ends lost 2 bases at V and 9 bases at J; junction bases unmatched: 18. From germline, CDR1 is SGHAT and CDR2 FQNNGV. CDR3: CASSLIGVAGGPLDGQYF. CDR3 sequence (DNA): TGTGCCAGCAGCTTAATCGGGGTAGCGGGAGGGCCTCTTGACGGGCAGTACTTC.